This T cell receptor beta chain was identified in a study of graft-versus-host responses after intestinal transplantation. At the level of the study: Transplant recipients had multivisceral, liver-intestinal, or isolated intestinal grafts. Each recipient received anti-thymocyte globulin induction, then tacrolimus and steroids for about 3 years.

V was pared by 6 bases and J by 7 bases, with 6 bases of the junction left unmatched. This CDR3 region has 12 residues. Germline CDR1 reads SQVTM; CDR2 reads ANQGSEA. Of note for this clone: Antigen: not known.

Study outcomes and limitations: GvH clones surfaced in recipient marrow, some emerging earlier in ileum or blood.

Using immunoSEQ multiplex PCR, the repertoire was profiled, and TCRdb retains in-frame clones only, with some absent. The repertoire holds around 90,000 clones, with 85% to 95% as singletons. The chain carries TRBV29-1 and TRBJ2-7, with 10 bases fitting TRBD2. This receptor was taken from a human donor who was the organ donor for an intestinal transplant. The specimen was unstimulated CD8+ T cells sorted from spleen or lymph node cells, collected before transplant. The CDR3 region is CSVGAGLAEQYF. Written as DNA, the CDR3 is TGCAGCGTCGGAGCGGGACTAGCGGAGCAGTACTTC.